These T cell receptor beta chains were read from a single sample in a study of T-cell reconstitution after alpha-beta-depleted transplantation in children. Each CDR3 protein is one row after TCRdb ran MiXCR on the PCR reads. The sample consists of 120,000 to 150,000 distinct CDR3 sequences, 7.5% to 9% of them appearing once. The sample here was PBMCs, mostly from graft donor cells, taken 180 days after TCRalphabeta/CD19-depleted stem cell transplant. All receptors come from a female patient between 2 and 15 years old who had a stem cell transplant for congenital amegakaryocytic thrombocytopenia, so the T cells may come from the graft donor. Each CDR3 is given with its conserved first and last residue. Fields, in order: V gene, J gene, D gene, clone size, CDR3 DNA, CDR3 protein. The D gene is left open where the match is weak. Not all rows give a size; the values are once, few, many and, for expanded clones, a class.

v_gene: TRBV12-3/TRBV12-4; j_gene: TRBJ1-1; d_gene: .; abundance: few; CDR3nt: TGTGCCAGCAGTTTCTCCCAGATGAACACTGAAGCTTTCTTT; CDR3aa: CASSFSQMNTEAFF
v_gene: TRBV12-3/TRBV12-4; j_gene: TRBJ2-7; d_gene: .; abundance: few; CDR3nt: TGTGCCAGCAGTCAAACCGGGGGAACCTACGAGCAGTACTTC; CDR3aa: CASSQTGGTYEQYF
v_gene: TRBV20-1; j_gene: TRBJ1-2; d_gene: TRBD1; abundance: few; CDR3nt: TGCAGTGCCACAGGGGTCTGGGGCTACACCTTC; CDR3aa: CSATGVWGYTF
v_gene: TRBV11-2; j_gene: TRBJ2-1; d_gene: TRBD2; abundance: .; CDR3nt: TGTGCCAGCAGTCCCTCGGTGCGGGCGGGAGGGCCTTGGTATGAGCAGTTCTTC; CDR3aa: CASSPSVRAGGPWYEQFF
v_gene: TRBV12-3/TRBV12-4; j_gene: TRBJ2-7; d_gene: TRBD1; abundance: few; CDR3nt: TGTGCCAGCAAACCGGGACAGGGGAACTACGAGCAGTACTTC; CDR3aa: CASKPGQGNYEQYF
v_gene: TRBV12-3/TRBV12-4; j_gene: TRBJ2-3; d_gene: .; abundance: many; CDR3nt: TGTGCCAGCAGCGGGGGTTCCACAGCCCCAGGCACAGATACGCAGTATTTT; CDR3aa: CASSGGSTAPGTDTQYF
v_gene: TRBV4-1; j_gene: TRBJ2-1; d_gene: .; abundance: .; CDR3nt: TGCGCCAGCAGCCGTCCCTCGACAGCTTTTTTGGATGAGCAGTTCTTC; CDR3aa: CASSRPSTAFLDEQFF
v_gene: TRBV7-9; j_gene: TRBJ2-7; d_gene: .; abundance: many; CDR3nt: TGTGCCAGCAGCTTAGAAGACTTGCACTACGAGCAGTACTTC; CDR3aa: CASSLEDLHYEQYF
v_gene: TRBV4-2; j_gene: TRBJ2-3; d_gene: .; abundance: many; CDR3nt: TGTGCCAGCAGCCAAGATACAAGCACAGATACGCAGTATTTT; CDR3aa: CASSQDTSTDTQYF
v_gene: TRBV6-1; j_gene: TRBJ1-3; d_gene: .; abundance: many; CDR3nt: TGTGCCACGAGGGACGGCCTTCTGGGAAACACCATATATTTT; CDR3aa: CATRDGLLGNTIYF
v_gene: TRBV4-1; j_gene: TRBJ2-2; d_gene: TRBD2; abundance: few; CDR3nt: TGCGCCAGCAGCCAAAATTGGCGGGGGAAGAACACCGGGGAGCTGTTTTTT; CDR3aa: CASSQNWRGKNTGELFF
v_gene: TRBV29-1; j_gene: TRBJ2-7; d_gene: TRBD1; abundance: many; CDR3nt: TGCAGCGTACGACGGATCACAGGGGACGAGCAGTACTTC; CDR3aa: CSVRRITGDEQYF
v_gene: TRBV4-2; j_gene: TRBJ2-3; d_gene: .; abundance: many; CDR3nt: TGTGCCAGCAGCCTCTATGCACAGGGTGGGGAGGCAGATACGCAGTATTTT; CDR3aa: CASSLYAQGGEADTQYF
v_gene: TRBV16; j_gene: TRBJ2-1; d_gene: .; abundance: many; CDR3nt: TGTGCCAGCAGCCAATCCCTTTACTTGAACTCCTACAATGAGCAGTTCTTC; CDR3aa: CASSQSLYLNSYNEQFF
v_gene: TRBV7-6; j_gene: TRBJ1-5; d_gene: .; abundance: .; CDR3nt: TGTGCCAGCAGCTCCCCCCAAGAGGGCCAGGCGACGGGCAATCAGCCCCAGCATTTT; CDR3aa: CASSSPQEGQATGNQPQHF
v_gene: TRBV6-2/TRBV6-3; j_gene: TRBJ2-7; d_gene: .; abundance: .; CDR3nt: TGTGCCACCAGTTACTTTGGCCCGGGACCACCAACTCTGACGGAATACGAGCAGTACTTC; CDR3aa: CATSYFGPGPPTLTEYEQYF
v_gene: TRBV7-6; j_gene: TRBJ2-5; d_gene: .; abundance: many; CDR3nt: TGTGCCAGCAGCTTGGGTAGATTGTCACAAGAGACCCAGTACTTC; CDR3aa: CASSLGRLSQETQYF
v_gene: TRBV30; j_gene: TRBJ1-6; d_gene: .; abundance: few; CDR3nt: TGTGCCTGGAGTGGGGCAACCTATAATTCACCCCTCCACTTT; CDR3aa: CAWSGATYNSPLHF
v_gene: TRBV5-1; j_gene: TRBJ1-6; d_gene: .; abundance: many; CDR3nt: TGCGCCAGCAGCTTGTCCTCTCCGGGAGAAGGCTCACCCCTCCACTTT; CDR3aa: CASSLSSPGEGSPLHF
v_gene: TRBV29-1; j_gene: TRBJ2-2; d_gene: .; abundance: many; CDR3nt: TGCAGCGTTGATACAGAGAACACCGGGGAGCTGTTTTTT; CDR3aa: CSVDTENTGELFF
v_gene: TRBV27; j_gene: TRBJ2-1; d_gene: TRBD2; abundance: many; CDR3nt: TGTGCCAGCAGTTACGGCGGGGGCTACAATGAGCAGTTCTTC; CDR3aa: CASSYGGGYNEQFF
v_gene: TRBV27; j_gene: TRBJ2-5; d_gene: .; abundance: many; CDR3nt: TGTGCCAGCAGTTTGCGCCCCGGTGGGGGAACCCAAGAGACCCAGTACTTC; CDR3aa: CASSLRPGGGTQETQYF
v_gene: TRBV10-3; j_gene: TRBJ2-7; d_gene: TRBD1; abundance: .; CDR3nt: TGTGCCATCAGACGACAGGGGGGGAACTACGAGCAGTACTTC; CDR3aa: CAIRRQGGNYEQYF
v_gene: TRBV7-8; j_gene: TRBJ2-7; d_gene: .; abundance: many; CDR3nt: TGTGCCAGCAGCTATGTCCCGGCGGGACGACCCTACGAGCAGTACTTC; CDR3aa: CASSYVPAGRPYEQYF
v_gene: TRBV12-3/TRBV12-4; j_gene: TRBJ1-3; d_gene: .; abundance: many; CDR3nt: TGTGCCAGCAGTTTAGCGGGCAGCTCTGGAAACACCATATATTTT; CDR3aa: CASSLAGSSGNTIYF
v_gene: TRBV5-1; j_gene: TRBJ2-1; d_gene: .; abundance: many; CDR3nt: TGCGCCAGCAGCTTGGAAGAGGGCGAGCAGTTCTTC; CDR3aa: CASSLEEGEQFF
v_gene: TRBV12-3/TRBV12-4; j_gene: TRBJ2-5; d_gene: .; abundance: many; CDR3nt: TGTGCCAGCAGTTTAGCGAGCCCCCAAGAGACCCAGTACTTC; CDR3aa: CASSLASPQETQYF
v_gene: TRBV28; j_gene: TRBJ2-5; d_gene: TRBD2; abundance: many; CDR3nt: TGTGCCAGCAGTGGGGGACTAGGTGGCGAGACCCAGTACTTC; CDR3aa: CASSGGLGGETQYF
v_gene: TRBV12-3/TRBV12-4; j_gene: TRBJ2-2; d_gene: .; abundance: few; CDR3nt: TGTGCCAGCAGTTTGACCGATCTTACCGGGGACCTGTTTTTT; CDR3aa: CASSLTDLTGDLFF
v_gene: TRBV11-2; j_gene: TRBJ2-2; d_gene: TRBD2; abundance: few; CDR3nt: TGTGCCAGCAGCTTAGGGGGCGGGAGGTCTTGGAGGGTGAACACCGGGGAGCTGTTTTTT; CDR3aa: CASSLGGGRSWRVNTGELFF
v_gene: TRBV5-1; j_gene: TRBJ2-2; d_gene: .; abundance: .; CDR3nt: TGCGCCAGCAGCTATGGACCAGAGAACACCGGGGAGCTGTTTTTT; CDR3aa: CASSYGPENTGELFF
v_gene: TRBV20-1; j_gene: TRBJ2-1; d_gene: .; abundance: .; CDR3nt: TGCAGTGCTAAGGTTTGGAATGAGCAGTTCTTC; CDR3aa: CSAKVWNEQFF
v_gene: TRBV6-2/TRBV6-3; j_gene: TRBJ2-1; d_gene: .; abundance: many; CDR3nt: TGTGCCAGCACCCCTCACTTGCCGACTTCGGTTAACAATGAGCAGTTCTTC; CDR3aa: CASTPHLPTSVNNEQFF
v_gene: TRBV11-2; j_gene: TRBJ2-7; d_gene: TRBD2; abundance: few; CDR3nt: TGTGCCAGCAGCTTAGGCCTAGCGGTCTCCTATCAGTACTTC; CDR3aa: CASSLGLAVSYQYF
v_gene: TRBV28; j_gene: TRBJ1-5; d_gene: TRBD1; abundance: many; CDR3nt: TGTGCCAGCAGTCCAAACGACAGGGTTCGGATTCAGCCCCAGCATTTT; CDR3aa: CASSPNDRVRIQPQHF
v_gene: TRBV20-1; j_gene: TRBJ2-7; d_gene: TRBD1; abundance: few; CDR3nt: TGCAGTGCTACAGGACAGGGGTACGAGCAGTACTTC; CDR3aa: CSATGQGYEQYF
v_gene: TRBV20-1; j_gene: TRBJ2-2; d_gene: TRBD2; abundance: many; CDR3nt: TGCAGTGCTAGTCCTACTAGCGGGAGAACCGGGGAGCTGTTTTTT; CDR3aa: CSASPTSGRTGELFF
v_gene: TRBV2; j_gene: TRBJ2-3; d_gene: .; abundance: many; CDR3nt: TGTGCCAGCGTGATACCAGATACGCAGTATTTT; CDR3aa: CASVIPDTQYF
v_gene: TRBV25-1; j_gene: TRBJ2-5; d_gene: .; abundance: many; CDR3nt: TGTGCCAGCAGTGAATATCAGGGGTACCAAGAGACCCAGTACTTC; CDR3aa: CASSEYQGYQETQYF
v_gene: TRBV5-1; j_gene: TRBJ2-1; d_gene: TRBD1; abundance: many; CDR3nt: TGCGCCAGCAGGCGCCGGGACAGGGCCTACAATGAGCAGTTCTTC; CDR3aa: CASRRRDRAYNEQFF
v_gene: TRBV5-6; j_gene: TRBJ2-1; d_gene: .; abundance: .; CDR3nt: TGTGCCAGCAGTGGGTTAGGAGCGGACCTGGGTAATGAGCAGTTCTTC; CDR3aa: CASSGLGADLGNEQFF
v_gene: TRBV10-3; j_gene: TRBJ2-7; d_gene: .; abundance: many; CDR3nt: TGTGCCATCAGTCCCAGCGCGGCCTACGAGCAGTACTTC; CDR3aa: CAISPSAAYEQYF
v_gene: TRBV27; j_gene: TRBJ2-5; d_gene: TRBD2; abundance: many; CDR3nt: TGTGCCAGCAGTTTCGGTAGCGGGAGGATCGGAGAGACCCAGTACTTC; CDR3aa: CASSFGSGRIGETQYF
v_gene: TRBV10-3; j_gene: TRBJ2-2; d_gene: .; abundance: many; CDR3nt: TGTGCCATCAGTGCGGGAGGGGAGCTGTTTTTT; CDR3aa: CAISAGGELFF
v_gene: TRBV5-1; j_gene: TRBJ2-5; d_gene: .; abundance: many; CDR3nt: TGCGCCAGCAGCCAACAGGGTCCACAAGAGACCCAGTACTTC; CDR3aa: CASSQQGPQETQYF